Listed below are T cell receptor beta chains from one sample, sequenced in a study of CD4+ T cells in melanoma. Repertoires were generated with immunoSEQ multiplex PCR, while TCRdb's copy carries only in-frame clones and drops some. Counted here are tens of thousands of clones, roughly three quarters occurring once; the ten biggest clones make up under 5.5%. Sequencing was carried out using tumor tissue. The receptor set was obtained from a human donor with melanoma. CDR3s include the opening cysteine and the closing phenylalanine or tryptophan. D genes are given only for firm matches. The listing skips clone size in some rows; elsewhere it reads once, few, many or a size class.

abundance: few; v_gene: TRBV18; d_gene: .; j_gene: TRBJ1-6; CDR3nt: TGTGCCAGCTCACCAACCCCGGATAATTCACCCCTCCACTTT; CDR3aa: CASSPTPDNSPLHF
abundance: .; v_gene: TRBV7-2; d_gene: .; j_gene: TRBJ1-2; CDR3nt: TGTGCCAGCAGCTTAGCCCCCAGGGCCAACTATGGCTACACCTTC; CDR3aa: CASSLAPRANYGYTF
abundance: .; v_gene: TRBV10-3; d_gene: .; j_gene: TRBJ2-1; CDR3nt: TGTGCCATCAGTGCGGGGAGAGAAAGTAATGAGCAGTTCTTC; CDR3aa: CAISAGRESNEQFF
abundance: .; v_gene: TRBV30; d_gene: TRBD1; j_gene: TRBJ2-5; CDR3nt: TGTGCCTGGGAAGAGACAGGGTTCGGTGAGACCCAGTACTTC; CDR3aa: CAWEETGFGETQYF
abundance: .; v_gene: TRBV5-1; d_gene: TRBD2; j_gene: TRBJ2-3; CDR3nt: TGCGCCAGCAGCTTCATCGGGGGGAACACAGATACGCAGTATTTT; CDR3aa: CASSFIGGNTDTQYF
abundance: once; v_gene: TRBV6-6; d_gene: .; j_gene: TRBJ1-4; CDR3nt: TGTGCCAGCAGTTACTATGAAAAACTGTTTTTT; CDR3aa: CASSYYEKLFF
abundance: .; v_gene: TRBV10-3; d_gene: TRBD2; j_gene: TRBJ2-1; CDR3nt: TGTGCGACATCCCGGGGGGGCTCCTACAATGAGCAGTTCTTC; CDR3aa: CATSRGGSYNEQFF
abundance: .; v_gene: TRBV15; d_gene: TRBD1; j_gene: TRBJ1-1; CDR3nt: TGTGCCACCAGCGGGAGGGGGACAGGGGGCACTGAAGCTTTCTTT; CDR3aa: CATSGRGTGGTEAFF
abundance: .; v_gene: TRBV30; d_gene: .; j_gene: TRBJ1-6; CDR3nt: TGTGCCACTAGACGCTCCTATAATTCACCCCTCCACTTT; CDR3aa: CATRRSYNSPLHF
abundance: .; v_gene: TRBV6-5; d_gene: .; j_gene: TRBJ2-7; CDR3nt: TGTGCCAGCAGTTCTTACCAACAGGGAGGGGAGCAGTACTTC; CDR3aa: CASSSYQQGGEQYF
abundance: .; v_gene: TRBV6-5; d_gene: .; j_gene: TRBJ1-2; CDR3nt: TGTGCCAGCAATCCTATCGGGGGGGAGGATGGCTACACCTTC; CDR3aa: CASNPIGGEDGYTF
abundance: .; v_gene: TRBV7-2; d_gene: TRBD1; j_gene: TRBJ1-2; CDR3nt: TGTGCCAGCAGCTCGGACAGGATTCTGGGAGGCTACACCTTC; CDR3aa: CASSSDRILGGYTF
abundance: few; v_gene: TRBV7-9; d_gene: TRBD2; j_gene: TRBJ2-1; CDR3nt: TGTGCCAGCAAGATAAGCGGGGGGGAAGTCCCGGTGCAGTTCTTC; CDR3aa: CASKISGGEVPVQFF
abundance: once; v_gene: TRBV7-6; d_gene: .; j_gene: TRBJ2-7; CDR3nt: TGTGCCAGCAGCGAATCTAGCTCCTACGAGCAGTACTTC; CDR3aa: CASSESSSYEQYF
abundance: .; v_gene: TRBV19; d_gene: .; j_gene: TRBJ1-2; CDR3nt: TGTGCCAGTAGTATAACCGTTGGGGGATCCCGAGATGGCTACACCTTC; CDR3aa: CASSITVGGSRDGYTF
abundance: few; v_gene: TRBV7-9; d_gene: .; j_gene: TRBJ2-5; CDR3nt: TGTGCCAGCAGCCAAGGGAGTAGTGTCGTACAAGAGACCCAGTACTTC; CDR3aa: CASSQGSSVVQETQYF